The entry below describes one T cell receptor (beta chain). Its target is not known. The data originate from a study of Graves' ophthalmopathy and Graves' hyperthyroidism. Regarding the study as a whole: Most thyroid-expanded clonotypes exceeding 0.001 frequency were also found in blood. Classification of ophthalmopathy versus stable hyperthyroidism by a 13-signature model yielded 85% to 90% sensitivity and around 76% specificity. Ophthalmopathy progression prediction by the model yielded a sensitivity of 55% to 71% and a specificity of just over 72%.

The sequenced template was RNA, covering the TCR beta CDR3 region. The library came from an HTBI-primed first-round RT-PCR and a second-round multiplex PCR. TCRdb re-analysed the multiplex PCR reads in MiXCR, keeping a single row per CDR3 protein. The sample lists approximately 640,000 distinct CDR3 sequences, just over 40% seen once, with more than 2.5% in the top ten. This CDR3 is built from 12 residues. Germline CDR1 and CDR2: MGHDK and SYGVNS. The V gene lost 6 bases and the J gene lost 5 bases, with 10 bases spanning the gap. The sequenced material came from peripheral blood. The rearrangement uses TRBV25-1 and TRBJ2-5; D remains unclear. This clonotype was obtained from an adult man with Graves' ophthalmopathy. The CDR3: CASSALGETQYF. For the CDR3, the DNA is TGTGCCAGCAGCGCCTTGGGGGAGACCCAGTACTTC.